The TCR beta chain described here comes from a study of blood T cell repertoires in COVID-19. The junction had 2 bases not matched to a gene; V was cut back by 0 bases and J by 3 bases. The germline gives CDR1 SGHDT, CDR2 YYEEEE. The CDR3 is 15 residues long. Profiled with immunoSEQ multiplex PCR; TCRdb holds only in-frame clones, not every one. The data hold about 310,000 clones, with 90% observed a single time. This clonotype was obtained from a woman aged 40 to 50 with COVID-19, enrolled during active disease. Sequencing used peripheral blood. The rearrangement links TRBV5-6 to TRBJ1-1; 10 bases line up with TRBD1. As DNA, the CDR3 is TGTGCCAGCAGCTTGGTGGGACAGGGGTACACTGAAGCTTTCTTT. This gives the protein CASSLVGQGYTEAFF.